A single T cell receptor beta chain is shown here with its context. Its antigen remains unknown. The data derive from a study of shared clonotypes between healthy human individuals. Findings of the study overall: Researchers found naive subsets generally carried larger estimated richness than memory subsets.

Using immunoSEQ multiplex PCR, the repertoire was profiled, and TCRdb retains in-frame clones only, with some absent. The data contain some 1,400,000 clones, around 97% of them seen just once; the ten biggest clones take up roughly 1.1%. The V segment lost 8 bases and the J segment 3 bases; nucleotides outside the gene matches: 14. The CDR3 is 17 residues long. Germline V CDR1 and CDR2: ENHRY, SYGVKD. The sequencing sample was made of naive CD4+ T cells sorted from blood. Noted subset: CD45RA+ positively selected. The sequence derives from a young man in good health. The rearrangement joins TRBV10-3 to TRBJ1-3; TRBD1 agrees at 9 bases. Written as DNA, the CDR3 is TGTGCCATCGGTCAGGGCCTTACAGGGGGCGGTGGAAACACCATATATTTT. The encoded protein is CAIGQGLTGGGGNTIYF.